The clone carrying this T cell receptor (beta chain) was observed a single time. This sample stems from a study of technical replicates of blood from a handful of donors. The length of the CDR3 is 13 residues. CDR1 and CDR2 from the germline V gene are SQVTM and ANQGSEA. Unmatched junction bases numbered 7, after V lost 8 bases and J lost 3 bases. TCRdb's copy holds only in-frame clones and misses some; the assay was immunoSEQ multiplex PCR. The sample yields about 83,000 clones, just over 95% seen once. Input material: T cells isolated from PBMCs. The TCR was taken from a human donor in good health. The chain combines TRBV29-1 with TRBJ1-5; 7 bases match TRBD1. CDR3 protein: CSTLTGDNQPQHF. DNA for the CDR3: TGCAGCACACTTACAGGGGACAATCAGCCCCAGCATTTT.